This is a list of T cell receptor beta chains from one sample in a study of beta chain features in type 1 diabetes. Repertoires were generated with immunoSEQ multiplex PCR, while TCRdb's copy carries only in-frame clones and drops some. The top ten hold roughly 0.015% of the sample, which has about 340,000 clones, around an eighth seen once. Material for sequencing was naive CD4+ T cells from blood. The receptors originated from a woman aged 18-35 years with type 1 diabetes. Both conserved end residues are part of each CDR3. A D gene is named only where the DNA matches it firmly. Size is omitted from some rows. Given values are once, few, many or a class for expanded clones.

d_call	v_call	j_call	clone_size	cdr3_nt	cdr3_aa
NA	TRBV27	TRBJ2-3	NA	TGTGCCAGCAGTTTATTGCCCAACACAAATACGCAGTATTTT	CASSLLPNTNTQYF
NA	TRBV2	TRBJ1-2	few	TGTGCCAGCAGTGTGAACAGGGAAGACTATGGCTACACCTTC	CASSVNREDYGYTF
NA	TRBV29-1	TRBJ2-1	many	TGCAGCGTTGCGTTGGAGGATGAGCAGTTCTTC	CSVALEDEQFF
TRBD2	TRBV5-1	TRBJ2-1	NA	TGCGCCAGCAGCGCGGGACTAACCACCTACAATGAGCAGTTCTTC	CASSAGLTTYNEQFF
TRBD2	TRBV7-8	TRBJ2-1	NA	TGTGCCAGCACCCGGCGCGGGAGGGCCGCCAATGAGCAGTTCTTC	CASTRRGRAANEQFF
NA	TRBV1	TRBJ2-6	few	TGCACCCTCTTGGACAAACTAAGCTCTGGGGCCAACGTCCTGACTTTC	CTLLDKLSSGANVLTF
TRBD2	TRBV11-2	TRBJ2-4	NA	TGTGCCAGCAGCTTAGGGGCCGTGGCGAGCGGGAGGGCCTCTGACATTCAGTACTTC	CASSLGAVASGRASDIQYF
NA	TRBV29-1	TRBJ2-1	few	TGCAGCGTTGTTCTCTACAATGAGCAGTTCTTC	CSVVLYNEQFF
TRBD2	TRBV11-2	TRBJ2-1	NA	TGTGCCAGCAGCCGGACTAGCGGGTGGGTCACCTACAATGAGCAGTTCTTC	CASSRTSGWVTYNEQFF
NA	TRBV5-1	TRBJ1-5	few	TGCGCCAGCAGCTTGGGGGCATCAGGGTTCAATCAGCCCCAGCATTTT	CASSLGASGFNQPQHF
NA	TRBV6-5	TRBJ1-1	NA	TGTGCCAGCAGTTACTCTATAAGGGGCTCAGAAGCTTTCTTT	CASSYSIRGSEAFF
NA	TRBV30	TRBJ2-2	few	TGTGCCTGGAGTAATGGACAGAACACCGGGGAGCTGTTTTTT	CAWSNGQNTGELFF